Each of the 27 T cell receptor beta chains below was sequenced from the same sample in a study of early T cells in non-severe SARS-CoV-2 infection (dated by TCRdb to about 2021). The library was produced with 5' RACE. The sequencer listed for this sample is NextSeq 500. Using fastp at Q25 and MiXCR, TCRdb reprocessed the public reads and kept productive beta chains. Here each entry gathers all rows of one CDR3 protein and keeps the most common genes and DNA. For this sample the table gives approximately 110,000 distinct CDR3 sequences, of which about 16% were detected only once. The ten largest clones capture roughly a fifth of the sample. The sample was whole blood. The receptors here all came from an adult who was a healthcare worker with PCR-confirmed SARS-CoV-2 infection or an uninfected control (not recorded which).

This clonotype was observed a few times. V is TRBV12-3 or TRBV12-4 and J is TRBJ2-7; 8 bases match TRBD2. This CDR3 contains 13 residues. The trim removed 7 bases at V and 3 bases at J, leaving 5 bases unmatched. CDR3: CASTLSGDYEQYF. The CDR3 DNA sequence: TGTGCCAGCACCCTTAGCGGGGACTACGAGCAGTACTTC.

The chain has TRBV7-2 and TRBJ2-7; possibly TRBD1 for D (6 bases). Germline V gene lookup returns CDR1 SGHTA and CDR2 FQGNSA. The CDR3 sequence is 15 residues long. V lost 1 base and J lost 2, with 12 bases in between. The CDR3 DNA sequence: TGTGCCAGCAGCTTAGGAACAGGGCTGACCTACGAGCAGTACTTC. Translating it yields CASSLGTGLTYEQYF.

The V and J genes are TRBV9 and TRBJ2-2; D is possibly TRBD1 or TRBD2 (5 bases each). The V gene lost 7 bases and the J gene lost 2 bases, with 18 bases spanning the gap. The CDR3 runs 16 residues. CDR1 and CDR2 (germline): SGDLS, YYNGEE. The CDR3 DNA reads as TGTGCCAGCTCACGAGCCCTTGGGACCAACACCGGGGAGCTGTTTTTT. It encodes CASSRALGTNTGELFF.

V gene TRBV7-9 combines with J gene TRBJ1-2, with no clear D. V dropped 1 base and J dropped 4 bases, with 7 bases sitting between them. Germline assignment: CDR1 SEHNR and CDR2 FQNEAQ (reference sequence). CDR3 length equals 13 residues. The CDR3 DNA reads as TGTGCCAGCAGCTTAGGAGGGCCCTATGGCTACACCTTC. It codes for CASSLGGPYGYTF.

This clonotype has a count of ten or more. This chain uses TRBV10-3 with TRBJ1-3; D gene unclear. V lost 0 bases and J lost 4, with 16 bases in between. The CDR3 loop spans 17 amino acids. Per the germline V gene, CDR1 is ENHRY and CDR2 is SYGVKD. CDR3 nucleotides: TGTGCCATCAGTGAGTCCATAGACACAGCTCGAGGAAACACCATATATTTT. It codes for CAISESIDTARGNTIYF.

The chain combines TRBV7-9 with TRBJ1-1, with D unresolved. The CDR3 extends over 15 amino acids. V was clipped by 1 base and J by 1 base, with 10 bases between them. Per germline, CDR1 SEHNR and CDR2 FQNEAQ (reference sequence). CDR3 residues: CASSLVGRSNTEAFF. CDR3 DNA: TGTGCCAGCAGCTTAGTGGGCAGATCGAACACTGAAGCTTTCTTT.

The table lists this clonotype with a few counts. The V call is TRBV29-1, the J call TRBJ1-2; TRBD1 is a possible D gene (5 bases). V was cut by 3 bases and J by 4 bases, with 9 bases left in between. Germline V gives CDR1 SQVTM, CDR2 ANQGSEA. This CDR3 region has 12 residues. In nucleotides, the CDR3 is TGCAGCGTTGAGTTGGGGGGCTATGGCTACACCTTC. Encoded protein: CSVELGGYGYTF.

The rearrangement uses TRBV14 and TRBJ2-3, with D unclear. Germline-derived CDR1 and CDR2 are SGHDN and FVKESK. The CDR3 is 11 amino acids. Deletions cut 8 bases from V and 3 bases from J, with 6 bases between. The CDR3 DNA reads TGTGCCAGCGGAATGACAGATACGCAGTATTTT. Its protein is CASGMTDTQYF.

The chain links TRBV30 to TRBJ1-1, with 8 bases fitting TRBD1. Trimming cost V 2 bases and J 4 bases; bases outside gene matches: 9. The CDR3 covers 15 residues. CDR1 and CDR2 (germline): GTSNPN, SVGIG (reference sequence). The DNA of the CDR3 is TGTGCCTGGAGTCCCACGGACAGGGTTGCCACTGAAGCTTTCTTT. Its translation: CAWSPTDRVATEAFF.

This clonotype was counted between two and nine times. The chain's CDR3 is CASSLERDKTQYF. In nucleotides, the CDR3 is TGTGCCAGCAGCTTAGAACGGGATAAGACCCAGTACTTC. The chain has TRBV7-8 and TRBJ2-5; D may be TRBD2 (5 bases). The CDR3 length is 13 residues. Germline lookup yields CDR1 SGHVS and CDR2 FQNEAQ. Trimming removed 1 base from V and 6 bases from J, with 9 bases in between.

This clonotype was seen a handful of times. This rearrangement joins TRBV2 to TRBJ2-4; perhaps TRBD1 as D (5 bases). This CDR3 is built from 15 residues. CDR1 is SNHLY and CDR2 is FYNNEI in the germline V gene. Trimming left V 2 bases short and J 2 bases short, with 10 bases between. CDR3 coding DNA: TGTGCCAGCAGTGAAAGGGGCGCGTCCAAAAACATTCAGTACTTC. Amino acid sequence: CASSERGASKNIQYF.

This chain links TRBV24-1 with TRBJ2-1; D tentatively reads TRBD1 or TRBD2 (5 bases each). This CDR3 is 13 amino acids long. Deletions cut 4 bases from V and 13 bases from J, with 16 bases between. Per the germline V gene, CDR1 is KGHDR and CDR2 is SFDVKD. The CDR3 DNA reads TGTGCCACCAGTGACGACGGGGCAGATACCCAGTTCTTC. Translated: CATSDDGADTQFF.

The rearrangement joins TRBV4-1 to TRBJ2-1; D ambiguous. Germline V gene data show CDR1 as MGHRA and CDR2 as YSYEKL. V lost 11 bases and J 7 bases, leaving 24 bases between the germline ends. The CDR3 has 15 amino acids. CDR3 region: CAGSHPTERPNEQFF. CDR3 DNA: TGCGCCGGGTCTCACCCAACAGAAAGGCCAAATGAGCAGTTCTTC.

The V call is TRBV7-3, the J call TRBJ1-5; D is undetermined. CDR3 size: 13 residues. Trimming removed 5 bases from V and 5 bases from J, with 10 bases in between. Germline values: CDR1 SGHTA, CDR2 FQGTGA. CDR3 in DNA: TGTGCCAGCAGCCCCGATGGGGATCAGCCCCAGCATTTT. Amino acids: CASSPDGDQPQHF. Full variable domain (remainder filled in from reference TRBV7-3 and TRBJ1-5): GAGVSQTPSNKVTEKGKYVELRCDPISGHTALYWYRQSLGQGPEFLIYFQGTGAADDSGLPNDRFFAVRPEGSVSTLKIQRTERGDSAVYLCASSPDGDQPQHFGDGTRLSIL.

CDR3 bases: TGCGCCAGCAGCTTGAAGGGGGAGGTCGACGAGCAGTACTTC. It codes for CASSLKGEVDEQYF. The chain couples TRBV5-1 to TRBJ2-7; D tentatively reads TRBD1 or TRBD2 (6 bases each). Germline V CDR1 and CDR2: SGHRS, YFSETQ. Trimming removed 1 base at V and 5 bases at J, with 13 bases between. CDR3 length: 14 amino acids.

This clonotype was seen just once. The chain uses TRBV12-3 or TRBV12-4 and TRBJ1-6; D is perhaps TRBD1 (6 bases). The V end was cut by 6 bases, the J end by 9 bases, with 15 bases between. The CDR3 totals 14 residues. CDR3 in amino acids: CASSFEVGGSPLHF. In DNA, the CDR3 is TGTGCCAGCAGCTTCGAGGTAGGGGGTTCACCCCTCCACTTT.

As for this clonotype: It may be a read error: a sequence one base away is much more abundant. The genes are TRBV4-1 and TRBJ1-1, with TRBD1 identical over 11 bases. The CDR3 runs to 16 residues. The V gene end was trimmed by 5 bases and the J gene end by 10 bases; junction bases not matched to a gene: 15. Germline values: CDR1 MGHRA, CDR2 YSYEKL. The chain's CDR3 is CASSSSGQGAREGAFF. The CDR3, as DNA: TGCGCCAGCAGCTCAAGTGGACAGGGGGCGCGGGAGGGAGCTTTCTTT.

The chain joins TRBV6-9 to TRBJ2-3, with D maybe TRBD2 (6 bases). CDR3 length: 14 amino acids. V lost 8 bases to trimming and J lost 2 bases, with 14 bases between them. Germline assignment: CDR1 MNHGY and CDR2 SVAAGI. For the CDR3, the DNA is TGTGCCAGCCTCCCGTCGGGGGACACAGATACGCAGTATTTT. Translating it yields CASLPSGDTDTQYF.

The genes are TRBV11-2 and TRBJ2-2; D is uncertain. Germline V gene lookup returns CDR1 SGHAT and CDR2 FQNNGV. Trimming stripped 5 bases from V and 2 bases from J, with 9 bases between. The CDR3 has 14 residues. For the CDR3, the DNA is TGTGCCAGCAGCGAGAGGACCAACACCGGGGAGCTGTTTTTT. Its translation: CASSERTNTGELFF.

In this sample, this clonotype turned up many times. The chain links TRBV3-1 to TRBJ1-6; D unclear. Germline V lookup: CDR1 LGHDT, CDR2 YNNKEL (reference sequence). The CDR3 covers 12 residues. With 2 bases removed from V and 8 bases from J, the gap between germline ends came to 4 bases. The CDR3: CASSQLDSPLHF. The CDR3 DNA follows: TGTGCCAGCAGCCAATTAGATTCACCCCTCCACTTT.

The sample holds a few counts of this clonotype. The chain links TRBV12-3 or TRBV12-4 to TRBJ2-1; no firm D call. The CDR3 has 13 amino acids. V lost 6 bases and J lost 4, with 10 bases in between. For the CDR3, the DNA is TGTGCCAGCAGACAAGACATTTACAATGAGCAGTTCTTC. Its protein is CASRQDIYNEQFF.

This clonotype was observed a few times. V usage is TRBV29-1 and J usage is TRBJ1-4; D gene ambiguous. V was clipped by 7 bases and J by 0 bases, with 9 bases between them. The CDR3 runs to 13 residues. From germline, CDR1 is SQVTM and CDR2 ANQGSEA. The CDR3 nucleotides are TGCAGCGCCCAGGTCCCAACTAATGAAAAACTGTTTTTT. Protein product: CSAQVPTNEKLFF. Full variable domain (remainder filled in from reference TRBV29-1 and TRBJ1-4): SAVISQKPSRDICQRGTSLTIQCQVDSQVTMMFWYRQQPGQSLTLIATANQGSEATYESGFVIDKFPISRPNLTFSTLTVSNMSPEDSSIYLCSAQVPTNEKLFFGSGTQLSVL.

This clonotype has a count of ten or more. This chain links TRBV12-3 or TRBV12-4 with TRBJ2-3, with a weak D call TRBD2 (7 bases). The CDR3 extends over 14 amino acids. Trimming removed 5 bases at V and 4 bases at J, with 13 bases between. The CDR3 DNA reads TGTGCCAGCAGTCTTTGGGGGGGCGCAGATACGCAGTATTTT. Translating it yields CASSLWGGADTQYF.

This clonotype was recorded a few times. J is TRBJ1-1 and V is TRBV7-9; D is unresolved. The CDR3 has 12 amino acids. From germline, CDR1 is SEHNR and CDR2 FQNEAQ (reference sequence). Trimming pared 0 bases from V and 3 bases from J, leaving 2 bases between. The CDR3 loop reads CASSLAYTEAFF. CDR3 DNA sequence: TGTGCCAGCAGCTTAGCGTACACTGAAGCTTTCTTT.

CDR3 residues: CSARDLRGGYGYTF. The CDR3 DNA is TGCAGTGCTAGGGACCTCAGGGGAGGCTATGGCTACACCTTC. This chain links TRBV20-1 with TRBJ1-2; D possibly corresponds to TRBD1 (6 bases). CDR1 DFQATT and CDR2 SNEGSKA come from the germline V gene (reference sequence). The CDR3 has 14 amino acids. The V and J ends lost 3 bases and 4 bases respectively, with 15 bases between them.

V gene TRBV3-1 combines with J gene TRBJ2-7; D possibly matches TRBD1 or TRBD2 (5 bases each). The CDR3 loop spans 12 amino acids. CDR1 and CDR2 (germline): LGHDT, YNNKEL (reference sequence). V gave up 3 bases and J gave up 5 bases, with 8 bases separating them. CDR3 residues: CASSHGADEQYF. In nucleotides, the CDR3 is TGTGCCAGCAGCCACGGGGCCGACGAGCAGTACTTC.

CDR3 protein: CASGTGLTEAFF. The CDR3 bases are TGTGCCAGCGGGACAGGGTTGACTGAAGCTTTCTTT. The chain is built from TRBV27 and TRBJ1-1; 9 nucleotides agree with TRBD1. V lost 8 bases to trimming and J lost 5 bases; unmatched junction nucleotides: 3. The germline CDR1 and CDR2 sequences are MNHEY and SMNVEV (reference sequence). The CDR3 runs to 12 residues.